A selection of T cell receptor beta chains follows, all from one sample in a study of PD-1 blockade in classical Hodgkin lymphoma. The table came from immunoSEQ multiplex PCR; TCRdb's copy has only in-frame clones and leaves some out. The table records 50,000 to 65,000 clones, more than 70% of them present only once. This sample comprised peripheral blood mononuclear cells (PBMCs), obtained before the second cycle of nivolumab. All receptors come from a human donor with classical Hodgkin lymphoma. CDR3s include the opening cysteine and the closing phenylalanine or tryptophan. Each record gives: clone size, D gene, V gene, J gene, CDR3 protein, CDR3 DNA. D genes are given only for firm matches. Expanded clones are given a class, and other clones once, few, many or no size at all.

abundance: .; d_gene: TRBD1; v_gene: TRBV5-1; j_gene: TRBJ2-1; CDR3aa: CASSLVGTGSNEQFF; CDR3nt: TGCGCCAGCAGCTTGGTCGGGACAGGGAGTAATGAGCAGTTCTTC
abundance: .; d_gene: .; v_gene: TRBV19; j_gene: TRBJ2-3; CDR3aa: CASKGRGLGDTQYF; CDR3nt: TGTGCCAGTAAAGGGCGGGGGCTGGGAGATACGCAGTATTTT
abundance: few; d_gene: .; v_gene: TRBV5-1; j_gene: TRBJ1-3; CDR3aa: CASSEPGRSGNTIYF; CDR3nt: TGCGCCAGCAGTGAGCCGGGCCGCTCTGGAAACACCATATATTTT
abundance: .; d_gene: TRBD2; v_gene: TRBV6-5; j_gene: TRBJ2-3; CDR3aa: CASSSWAGGADTQYF; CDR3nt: TGTGCCAGCAGTTCCTGGGCGGGGGGGGCAGATACGCAGTATTTT
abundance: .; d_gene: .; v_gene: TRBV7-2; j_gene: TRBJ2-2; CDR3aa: CASTFPGELFF; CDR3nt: TGTGCCAGCACCTTCCCCGGGGAGCTGTTTTTT
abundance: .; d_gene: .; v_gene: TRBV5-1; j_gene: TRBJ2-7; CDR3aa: CASSFDFPPYEQYF; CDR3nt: TGCGCCAGCAGCTTCGACTTCCCCCCCTACGAGCAGTACTTC
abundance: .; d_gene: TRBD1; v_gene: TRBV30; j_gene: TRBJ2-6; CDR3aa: CAWSRDRVSTGANVLTF; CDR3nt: TGTGCCTGGTCCCGGGACAGGGTAAGCACTGGGGCCAACGTCCTGACTTTC
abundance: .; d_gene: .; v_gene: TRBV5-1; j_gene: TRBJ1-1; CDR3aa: CASSLEAPGGTEAFF; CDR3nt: TGCGCCAGCAGCTTGGAAGCGCCGGGAGGGACTGAAGCTTTCTTT
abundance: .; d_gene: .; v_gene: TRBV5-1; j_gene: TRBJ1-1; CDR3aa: CASSVGTVNTEAFF; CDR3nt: TGCGCCAGCAGCGTCGGGACGGTGAACACTGAAGCTTTCTTT
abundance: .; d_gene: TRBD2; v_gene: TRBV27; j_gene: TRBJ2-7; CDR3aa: CASRPGLAGGYEQYF; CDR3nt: TGTGCCAGCAGGCCCGGACTAGCGGGGGGCTACGAGCAGTACTTC
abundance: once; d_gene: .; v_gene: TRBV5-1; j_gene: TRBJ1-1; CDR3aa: CASSLKLGTMAEAFF; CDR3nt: TGCGCCAGCAGCTTGAAGCTGGGAACGATGGCTGAAGCTTTCTTT
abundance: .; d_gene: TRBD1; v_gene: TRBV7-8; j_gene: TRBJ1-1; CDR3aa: CASSLQGLNTEAFF; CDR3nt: TGTGCCAGCAGCCTACAGGGGTTGAACACTGAAGCTTTCTTT
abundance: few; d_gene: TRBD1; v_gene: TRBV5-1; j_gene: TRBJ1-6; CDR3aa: CASSPTTGPYSPLHF; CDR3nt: TGCGCCAGCAGCCCTACGACAGGGCCGTATTCTCCCCTCCACTTT